This paragraph reports one T cell receptor beta chain. Its antigen is currently unknown. The table came from immunoSEQ multiplex PCR; TCRdb's copy has only in-frame clones and leaves some out. The sample shows around 20,000 clones, almost 85% of them seen only once. This specimen comes from a study of OX40 agonist ivuxolimab in advanced cancers. Whole-study findings and limits: Clonal expansion in partial responders at 0.1-3.0 mg/kg ranked among the lowest.

This CDR3 is 15 amino acids long. The input for sequencing was CD4+ or CD8+ T cells sorted from blood, taken in a trial of the OX40 agonist ivuxolimab. The sequence was obtained from an adult with an advanced solid tumor such as melanoma, head and neck, liver or kidney cancer. V is TRBV21-1 and J is TRBJ2-1; the table calls TRBD2, which could not be checked here. TRBV21-1 is a pseudogene segment. In DNA form, the CDR3 reads TGTGCCAGCAGCAAAGTTCTAGCGGGGTCCAATGAGCAGTTCTTC. Its translation is CASSKVLAGSNEQFF.